The rows below give T cell receptor beta chains drawn from one sample of a study of blood T cell repertoires in COVID-19. Profiled with immunoSEQ multiplex PCR; TCRdb holds only in-frame clones, not every one. Of under 350,000 clones in the sample, 80% to 90% are singletons; the top ten hold roughly 4.2%. The specimen was PBMCs or T cells enriched from blood (not recorded which). The receptors here all came from a woman aged 40 to 50 with acute COVID-19. Both conserved end residues are part of each CDR3. D genes are given only for firm matches. Rows give clone size only sometimes, using once, few, many, or a class for an expanded clone.

V: TRBV7-8; D: .; size: .; J: TRBJ1-2; DNA: TGTGCCAGCAGCAACAGGGAGACTAACTATGGCTACACCTTC; CDR3: CASSNRETNYGYTF
V: TRBV19; D: TRBD1; size: .; J: TRBJ1-2; DNA: TGTGCCAGTTTTGGACAGGGGGCGCGTGGCTACACCTTC; CDR3: CASFGQGARGYTF
V: TRBV9; D: TRBD1; size: .; J: TRBJ1-1; DNA: TGTGCCAGCAGCGGGGGACAGGGGGCGGCTTTCTTT; CDR3: CASSGGQGAAFF
V: TRBV18; D: TRBD1; size: .; J: TRBJ1-3; DNA: TGTGCCAGCCAGACAGGGGGCGCGTCGGGAAACACCATATATTTT; CDR3: CASQTGGASGNTIYF
V: TRBV11-2; D: TRBD1; size: .; J: TRBJ2-1; DNA: TGTGCCAGCAGCTTGGACAGGGGCAATGAGCAGTTCTTC; CDR3: CASSLDRGNEQFF
V: TRBV3-1/TRBV3-2; D: .; size: .; J: TRBJ1-3; DNA: TGTGCCAGCAGCAAAAGGACAGTCAGCTCTGGAAACACCATATATTTT; CDR3: CASSKRTVSSGNTIYF
V: TRBV19; D: .; size: .; J: TRBJ1-2; DNA: TGTGCCAGTAGTAGTATAGATGCTAACTATGGCTACACCTTC; CDR3: CASSSIDANYGYTF
V: TRBV3-1/TRBV3-2; D: TRBD1; size: .; J: TRBJ1-6; DNA: TGTGCCAGCAGCCAAAGGGGGACAGAAAATAATTCACCCCTCCACTTT; CDR3: CASSQRGTENNSPLHF
V: TRBV3-1/TRBV3-2; D: .; size: .; J: TRBJ2-1; DNA: TGTGCCAGCAGCCAAGATACCCCCCGCGGGAAGTTCTACAATGAGCAGTTCTTC; CDR3: CASSQDTPRGKFYNEQFF
V: TRBV6-2/TRBV6-3; D: .; size: once; J: TRBJ1-2; DNA: TGTGCCAGCAGCTGGGCCCCAGGGAATCATGGCTACACCTTC; CDR3: CASSWAPGNHGYTF
V: TRBV5-1; D: TRBD1; size: few; J: TRBJ2-7; DNA: TGCGCCAGCAGCTTCGACAGGGGGAACTACGAGCAGTACTTC; CDR3: CASSFDRGNYEQYF
V: TRBV11-2; D: .; size: .; J: TRBJ2-5; DNA: TGTGCCAGCAGCTTAGGGGAGGCGGAGACCCAGTACTTC; CDR3: CASSLGEAETQYF
V: TRBV7-3; D: .; size: .; J: TRBJ2-7; DNA: TGTGCCAGCAGCCTCAATGCAGGGTCCTACGAGCAGTACTTC; CDR3: CASSLNAGSYEQYF
V: TRBV4-3; D: TRBD1; size: .; J: TRBJ1-6; DNA: TGCGCCAGCAGCCAAAGAGCCCGGACAGGGGATAATTCACCCCTCCACTTT; CDR3: CASSQRARTGDNSPLHF
V: TRBV4-3; D: TRBD2; size: .; J: TRBJ2-1; DNA: TGCGCCAGCAGCCAAGAGGGACTAGCGGTGGGGCGCTCCTACAATGAGCAGTTCTTC; CDR3: CASSQEGLAVGRSYNEQFF
V: TRBV9; D: .; size: .; J: TRBJ1-2; DNA: TGTGCCAGCAGTCGGAGTAACTATGGCTACACCTTC; CDR3: CASSRSNYGYTF
V: TRBV19; D: .; size: .; J: TRBJ1-1; DNA: TGTGCCAGTAGTATACGTGGGGGACAAAACACTGAAGCTTTCTTT; CDR3: CASSIRGGQNTEAFF
V: TRBV5-8; D: .; size: .; J: TRBJ2-3; DNA: TGTGCCAGCAGCTTTCGGACAGATACGCAGTATTTT; CDR3: CASSFRTDTQYF
V: TRBV14; D: .; size: .; J: TRBJ1-2; DNA: TGTGCCAGCAGCCAAGTTTACATACTCGAGACTAGAGGCTACACCTTC; CDR3: CASSQVYILETRGYTF
V: TRBV20-1; D: .; size: once; J: TRBJ1-4; DNA: TGCAGTGCTCCTAGGGGTGAAAAACTGTTTTTT; CDR3: CSAPRGEKLFF
V: TRBV28; D: .; size: .; J: TRBJ2-7; DNA: TGTGCCAGCAGCCGTAGACAGGGAGGCTTACCCTACGAGCAGTACTTC; CDR3: CASSRRQGGLPYEQYF
V: TRBV18; D: TRBD2; size: .; J: TRBJ2-5; DNA: TGTGCCAGCTCACCACGCGCCCTAGCGGGGGGGCTTATAGAGACCCAGTACTTC; CDR3: CASSPRALAGGLIETQYF
V: TRBV7-7; D: TRBD1; size: .; J: TRBJ2-7; DNA: TGTGCTAGCAGCTACCGGGACAGGGAACGGACAAAGTACGAGCAGTACTTC; CDR3: CASSYRDRERTKYEQYF
V: TRBV10-3; D: .; size: once; J: TRBJ1-5; DNA: TGTGCCATCAGTGAGTCGGGGGGGCGCGGTCAGCCCCAGCATTTT; CDR3: CAISESGGRGQPQHF
V: TRBV7-2; D: .; size: once; J: TRBJ1-1; DNA: TGTGCCAGCAGCTTGGGGGGGGCCCACACTGAAGCTTTCTTT; CDR3: CASSLGGAHTEAFF
V: TRBV4-3; D: TRBD2; size: many; J: TRBJ2-3; DNA: TGCGCCAGCAGCCAAGATGCGGGGGGGCCATATACGCAGTATTTT; CDR3: CASSQDAGGPYTQYF
V: TRBV5-5; D: .; size: .; J: TRBJ1-3; DNA: TGTGCCAGCAGCGGACTGCTATCTGGAAACACCATATATTTT; CDR3: CASSGLLSGNTIYF
V: TRBV5-5; D: .; size: once; J: TRBJ1-1; DNA: TGTGCCAGCAGTGTTCAGGGAGGCGGTGAAGCTTTCTTT; CDR3: CASSVQGGGEAFF
V: TRBV7-2; D: TRBD1; size: .; J: TRBJ1-2; DNA: TGTGCCAGCAGCTTAGACGCAGGGGGTGCTGGCTACACCTTC; CDR3: CASSLDAGGAGYTF
V: TRBV24-1; D: TRBD1; size: .; J: TRBJ2-3; DNA: TGTGCCACCAGTGACCACTCGACAGGGACCGTCGGTGATACGCAGTATTTT; CDR3: CATSDHSTGTVGDTQYF
V: TRBV5-4; D: TRBD2; size: .; J: TRBJ2-1; DNA: TGTGCCAGCAGCTTGTTGGGACTAGCAAATGAGCAGTTCTTC; CDR3: CASSLLGLANEQFF
V: TRBV2; D: TRBD1; size: .; J: TRBJ2-1; DNA: TGTGCCACCGCACCGGGACAGGGCTACAATGAGCAGTTCTTC; CDR3: CATAPGQGYNEQFF
V: TRBV18; D: .; size: .; J: TRBJ1-1; DNA: TGTGCCAGCTCACCACGCCAGGGAACAAACACTGAAGCTTTCTTT; CDR3: CASSPRQGTNTEAFF
V: TRBV14; D: TRBD1; size: .; J: TRBJ2-5; DNA: TGTGCCAGCAGCCGACAGGGGTCCAGGTACCAAGAGACCCAGTACTTC; CDR3: CASSRQGSRYQETQYF
V: TRBV18; D: .; size: .; J: TRBJ2-6; DNA: TGTGCCAGCTCACCGCGAGGAAAAGGCTTAAAGGCGGCCAACGTCCTGACTTTC; CDR3: CASSPRGKGLKAANVLTF
V: TRBV5-4; D: .; size: .; J: TRBJ2-5; DNA: TGTGCCAGCAGCTTGGTCCGAATTACAACCATCCAAGAGACCCAGTACTTC; CDR3: CASSLVRITTIQETQYF
V: TRBV15; D: .; size: .; J: TRBJ2-7; DNA: TGTGCCACCCGGGACAGGGCTAAAGCGGGGGGCTCCTACGAGCAGTACTTC; CDR3: CATRDRAKAGGSYEQYF
V: TRBV5-1; D: .; size: .; J: TRBJ2-7; DNA: TGCGCCAGCAGCTTAGACAATTACTACGAGCAGTACTTC; CDR3: CASSLDNYYEQYF
V: TRBV19; D: .; size: .; J: TRBJ1-5; DNA: TGTGCCAGTAGTAAGGGGGTGAATCAGCCCCAGCATTTT; CDR3: CASSKGVNQPQHF
V: TRBV7-2; D: .; size: .; J: TRBJ2-1; DNA: TGTGCCAGCAGCTTGGGGTCACTAGCCAGCAATGAGCAGTTCTTC; CDR3: CASSLGSLASNEQFF
V: TRBV7-2; D: TRBD2; size: .; J: TRBJ2-1; DNA: TGTGCCAGCAGCCTACTGGGACTAGCGGGAGGGCTTTGGCAGTTCTTC; CDR3: CASSLLGLAGGLWQFF
V: TRBV9; D: .; size: .; J: TRBJ1-2; DNA: TGTGCCAGCAGCCTTAACACAGGATCTAACTATGGCTACACCTTC; CDR3: CASSLNTGSNYGYTF
V: TRBV4-1; D: .; size: .; J: TRBJ1-5; DNA: TGCGCCAGCAGCCAAGATCTTTTTCTGTCCGCGAAAACCTATAGCAATCAGCCCCAGCATTTT; CDR3: CASSQDLFLSAKTYSNQPQHF
V: TRBV11-2; D: .; size: .; J: TRBJ2-3; DNA: TGTGCCAGCGTACCGACCCGGGGACTCCTCGAGTACACAGATACGCAGTATTTT; CDR3: CASVPTRGLLEYTDTQYF
V: TRBV6-5; D: .; size: .; J: TRBJ2-2; DNA: TGTGCCAGCAGTTATCCCGGGACTGCTGACACCGGGGAGCTGTTTTTT; CDR3: CASSYPGTADTGELFF
V: TRBV18; D: .; size: .; J: TRBJ1-2; DNA: TGTGCCAGCTCACCTGTACAGCTTAACTATGGCTACACCTTC; CDR3: CASSPVQLNYGYTF
V: TRBV10-3; D: .; size: .; J: TRBJ2-3; DNA: TGTGCCATCGGGCTAGCCGACGGTACAGATACGCAGTATTTT; CDR3: CAIGLADGTDTQYF
V: TRBV19; D: TRBD1; size: .; J: TRBJ1-2; DNA: TGTGCCAGTAACCGACCGGGACAGGGGAACTATGGCTACACCTTC; CDR3: CASNRPGQGNYGYTF
V: TRBV4-1; D: .; size: .; J: TRBJ2-7; DNA: TGCGCCAGCAGCCAAGATCACCCGGGCCAGGGGATAACCTACGAGCAGTACTTC; CDR3: CASSQDHPGQGITYEQYF
V: TRBV3-1/TRBV3-2; D: .; size: .; J: TRBJ1-2; DNA: TGTGCCAGCAGCCCTAAGACAGGCGGCGGCTACACCTTC; CDR3: CASSPKTGGGYTF
V: TRBV14; D: .; size: .; J: TRBJ1-2; DNA: TGTGCCAGCAGCCCACAGGACCGTTATGGCTACACCTTC; CDR3: CASSPQDRYGYTF
V: TRBV3-1/TRBV3-2; D: .; size: .; J: TRBJ2-5; DNA: TGTGCCAGCAGCTTAGTGTTAGGGAGAGAGACCCAGTACTTC; CDR3: CASSLVLGRETQYF